This T cell receptor beta chain was identified during a study of sequential checkpoint blockade in melanoma. Treatment denoted: randomized to nivolumab then ipilimumab (arm A) or the reverse (arm B). None of the patients previously received DNA-damaging chemotherapy. This clone has ten or more counts. Its antigen is not identified. Findings and caveats of the study: Tumor T-cell fraction and clonality correlated with PD-L1 and CD8+ counts.

Generated by immunoSEQ multiplex PCR, the TCRdb table keeps only in-frame clones and is missing some. This sample yields under 15,000 clones, of which around 23% are seen a single time; approximately 6.6% belongs to the top ten. V shed 3 bases and J shed 13 bases, with 19 bases lying between them. This CDR3 has 14 amino acids. Germline V gene sequence: CDR1 SGHNT, CDR2 YENEEA. V and J are TRBV11-3 and TRBJ2-1; D is perhaps TRBD1 or TRBD2 (5 bases each). The clonotype originates from a human donor with melanoma. The material sequenced was tumor tissue (inferred from file names), taken from a patient given nivolumab and ipilimumab in sequence. The CDR3 sequence is CASSLGWGQAVQFF. CDR3 in DNA: TGTGCCAGCAGCTTGGGGTGGGGCCAAGCGGTCCAGTTCTTC. The entire variable domain, with the rest obtained from reference TRBV11-3 and TRBJ2-1, is as follows: EAGVVQSPRYKIIEKKQPVAFWCNPISGHNTLYWYLQNLGQGPELLIRYENEEAVDDSQLPKDRFSAERLKGVDSTLKIQPAELGDSAVYLCASSLGWGQAVQFFGPGTRLTVL.